Listed here are 26 T cell receptor beta chains from one sample, sequenced in a study of coeliac disease. Libraries were prepared by immunoSEQ multiplex PCR; TCRdb keeps only in-frame clonotypes and omits some of them. The sample holds about 4,900 clones, less than 80% seen once. The sequencing input was lymphocytes from the gut lamina propria. These TCRs come from a middle-aged woman.

V and J are TRBV5-1 and TRBJ2-3; 8 bases match TRBD2. With V trimmed by 0 bases and J by 5 bases, 5 bases remained unmatched. The CDR3 has 15 residues. From germline, CDR1 is SGHRS and CDR2 YFSETQ. The CDR3, as DNA: TGCGCCAGCAGCTTGGACGGGAGGGCCATAGATACGCAGTATTTT. It encodes CASSLDGRAIDTQYF.

The gene calls are TRBV6-1 and TRBJ1-5; 8 bases are shared with TRBD1. Germline CDR1 and CDR2: MNHNS and SASEGT. CDR3 length: 15 amino acids. With 6 bases clipped from V and 2 bases from J, the junction kept 6 bases outside the gene matches. The CDR3 DNA sequence: TGTGCCAGCAGGCAGGGGGCGCGCGGCAATCAGCCCCAGCATTTT. It codes for CASRQGARGNQPQHF.

The chain combines TRBV27 with TRBJ2-7; 10 bases agree with TRBD1. The V gene's germline CDR1 is MNHEY and CDR2 SMNVEV (reference sequence). V lost 2 bases to trimming and J lost 7 bases; unmatched junction nucleotides: 11. The CDR3 contains 16 residues. In DNA form, the CDR3 reads TGTGCCAGCAGTTTAGCGGGACAGGGGACGGTCTGGGAGCAGTACTTC. This codes for CASSLAGQGTVWEQYF.

This clone was detected only a few times. This chain uses TRBV5-8 with TRBJ2-3, with D unclear. Trimming shortened V by 4 bases and J by 5 bases, and 14 bases separated the two germline ends. Germline lookup yields CDR1 SGHTS and CDR2 YDEGEE. The CDR3 runs to 14 residues. The CDR3 sequence: CASSPGSLGDTQYF. The CDR3 DNA reads as TGTGCCAGCAGCCCCGGTAGCCTTGGAGATACGCAGTATTTT.

This chain uses TRBV5-4 with TRBJ2-2; D gene uncertain. Germline V gene data show CDR1 as SGHNT and CDR2 as YYREEE (reference sequence). Deletions cut 0 bases from V and 1 base from J, with 10 bases between. The CDR3 totals 16 residues. CDR3 protein: CASSLGRRQNTGELFF. The CDR3 nucleotides are TGTGCCAGCAGCTTGGGGCGCAGGCAGAACACCGGGGAGCTGTTTTTT.

The gene calls are TRBV2 and TRBJ2-1; D uncertain. CDR3 length equals 11 residues. V was trimmed by 6 bases and J by 5 bases, leaving 5 bases between them. Germline CDR1 SNHLY, CDR2 FYNNEI. CDR3 bases: TGTGCCAGCAGGAGCCACAATGAGCAGTTCTTC. Translating gives CASRSHNEQFF. The variable domain in full, completed from reference TRBV2 and TRBJ2-1, reads EPEVTQTPSHQVTQMGQEVILRCVPISNHLYFYWYRQILGQKVEFLVSFYNNEISEKSEIFDDQFSVERPDGSNFTLKIRSTKLEDSAMYFCASRSHNEQFFGPGTRLTVL.

The rearrangement joins TRBV5-5 to TRBJ1-1; a weak D match, TRBD1 (6 bases). CDR3 length: 15 amino acids. With 0 bases removed from V and 1 base from J, the gap between germline ends came to 10 bases. CDR1 is SGHKS, CDR2 YYEKEE, per germline (reference sequence). The CDR3 here is CASSLAGQPNTEAFF. The CDR3 DNA is TGTGCCAGCAGCTTGGCGGGACAACCGAACACTGAAGCTTTCTTT.

The chain combines TRBV28 with TRBJ1-4; D unclear. The CDR3 length is 12 residues. V lost 0 bases and J 7 bases, leaving 3 bases between the germline ends. Germline CDR1 and CDR2: MDHEN and SYDVKM. The CDR3 loop is CASSLWSEKLFF. For the CDR3, the DNA is TGTGCCAGCAGTTTATGGAGTGAAAAACTGTTTTTT.

This rearrangement joins TRBV28 to TRBJ1-1; D is unresolved. This CDR3 comprises 13 residues. V was trimmed by 6 bases and J by 5 bases, leaving 13 bases between them. Germline CDR1 MDHEN, CDR2 SYDVKM. The CDR3 DNA follows: TGTGCCAGCAGCCCCAGCGGTCGTACTGAAGCTTTCTTT. It encodes CASSPSGRTEAFF.

V usage is TRBV28 and J usage is TRBJ1-1; D unclear. Germline V CDR1 and CDR2: MDHEN, SYDVKM. The CDR3 consists of 14 residues. The ends were cut back, 6 bases at V and 1 base at J, with 12 bases in the middle. CDR3 amino acids: CASRPNWANTEAFF. CDR3 nucleotide sequence: TGTGCCAGCAGGCCTAATTGGGCGAACACTGAAGCTTTCTTT.

Written as DNA, the CDR3 is TGTGCCAGCTCATCTGGACAGAGATTCTACGAGCAGTACTTC. It codes for CASSSGQRFYEQYF. The J gene is TRBJ2-7, the V gene TRBV18; possibly TRBD1 for D (6 bases). Germline lookup yields CDR1 KGHSH and CDR2 LQKENI. This CDR3 spans 14 amino acids. V shed 5 bases and J shed 3 bases, with 14 bases lying between them.

This clone showed up just a few times. This chain uses TRBV28 with TRBJ2-7; 7 nucleotides line up with TRBD2. CDR3 length: 16 residues. Trimming cost V 3 bases and J 0 bases; bases outside gene matches: 8. The V gene's germline CDR1 is MDHEN and CDR2 SYDVKM. CDR3 bases: TGTGCCAGCAGTTTTCGTTTGGGGACTAACTCCTACGAGCAGTACTTC. Amino acid sequence: CASSFRLGTNSYEQYF.

This CDR3 is CASSLAEQENIQYF. The DNA for the CDR3 is TGTGCCAGCAGCTTGGCCGAACAGGAAAACATTCAGTACTTC. This sequence joins TRBV5-4 and TRBJ2-4; D possibly corresponds to TRBD1 (5 bases). Germline lookup yields CDR1 SGHNT and CDR2 YYREEE (reference sequence). The CDR3 loop spans 14 amino acids. V lost 0 bases and J lost 5, with 9 bases in between.

This chain connects TRBV28 to TRBJ2-5, with D possibly being TRBD2 (7 bases). Germline CDR1 MDHEN, CDR2 SYDVKM. The CDR3 covers 15 residues. Trimming shortened V by 5 bases and J by 2 bases, and 15 bases separated the two germline ends. The DNA of the CDR3 is TGTGCCAGCAGTCACGGGGCGGGGGCTCAAGAGACCCAGTACTTC. Its protein is CASSHGAGAQETQYF.

This chain uses TRBV5-1 with TRBJ2-7; possible D gene TRBD2, 5 bases. Germline V gene sequence: CDR1 SGHRS, CDR2 YFSETQ. V was pared by 0 bases and J by 7 bases, with 11 bases between. The CDR3 runs 13 residues. The CDR3 loop is CASSLGPGGEQYF. The CDR3 region has the DNA TGCGCCAGCAGCTTGGGGCCCGGAGGAGAGCAGTACTTC.

The V gene is TRBV29-1, the J gene TRBJ2-1, with TRBD2 matching over 9 bases. V lost 5 bases, J lost 12 bases, and 23 bases stayed unmatched. This CDR3 is built from 17 residues. The germline V gene encodes CDR1 SQVTM and CDR2 ANQGSEA. In DNA, the CDR3 is TGCAGCGTTTTCGGGGGCCTAGCGGGAAGGAGGCGAACGGGGCAGTTCTTC. It specifies CSVFGGLAGRRRTGQFF.

This chain links TRBV5-1 with TRBJ1-4; unclear D gene. The germline V gene has CDR1 SGHRS and CDR2 YFSETQ. V was cut by 1 base and J by 0 bases, with 4 bases left in between. CDR3 size: 14 residues. CDR3 region: CASSLTATNEKLFF. Written as DNA, the CDR3 is TGCGCCAGCAGCTTGACAGCAACTAATGAAAAACTGTTTTTT.

This chain links TRBV29-1 with TRBJ1-1; 12 bases line up with TRBD1. The V and J ends lost 5 bases and 4 bases, in that order; junction bases with no gene match: 8. CDR1 is SQVTM and CDR2 is ANQGSEA in the germline V gene. CDR3 length: 15 amino acids. Here the CDR3 reads CSVTGTGGSGTEAFF. Written as DNA, the CDR3 is TGCAGCGTTACCGGGACAGGGGGCTCGGGCACTGAAGCTTTCTTT.

The V gene is TRBV28, the J gene TRBJ1-4; unclear D gene. Trimming took 6 bases from V and 7 from J, leaving 18 bases between them. The CDR3 is 15 amino acids. Germline CDR1 is MDHEN and CDR2 is SYDVKM. The CDR3 loop is CASSLPGAGSEKLFF. CDR3 nucleotides: TGTGCCAGCAGCCTTCCCGGAGCGGGGTCTGAAAAACTGTTTTTT.

In the case of this clone: Lacking the conserved final phenylalanine or tryptophan, this CDR3 likely reflects a read error. No DNA is shown, since the ends of the CDR3 on it are uncertain; the CDR3 is the one TCRdb lists. The rearrangement joins TRBV28 to TRBJ2-7; the D call TRBD1 from the table was never checked on the DNA. Germline V gene data show CDR1 as MDHEN and CDR2 as SYDVKM. The CDR3 totals 8 residues, both ends included. The CDR3 protein is CASSLDRI.

The chain carries TRBV2 and TRBJ2-1; TRBD1 is a possible D gene (8 bases). In germline, CDR1 is SNHLY, CDR2 FYNNEI. This CDR3 is 13 amino acids long. Trimming removed 4 bases from V and 7 bases from J, with 11 bases in between. CDR3: CASSAQGGNEQFF. The CDR3 DNA reads TGTGCCAGCAGTGCACAGGGGGGGAATGAGCAGTTCTTC. The whole variable domain, filled in from reference TRBV2 and TRBJ2-1, reads EPEVTQTPSHQVTQMGQEVILRCVPISNHLYFYWYRQILGQKVEFLVSFYNNEISEKSEIFDDQFSVERPDGSNFTLKIRSTKLEDSAMYFCASSAQGGNEQFFGPGTRLTVL.

V gene TRBV2 combines with J gene TRBJ2-5; possibly TRBD1 for D (6 bases). V was pared by 3 bases and J by 0 bases, with 8 bases between. This CDR3 spans 14 amino acids. CDR1 SNHLY and CDR2 FYNNEI come from the germline V gene. The CDR3 spells CASSEGAYQETQYF. The CDR3 DNA sequence: TGTGCCAGCAGTGAGGGGGCGTACCAAGAGACCCAGTACTTC.

This clone has just a few counts. The chain combines TRBV9 with TRBJ2-6; D is uncertain. Trimming took 0 bases from V and 0 from J, leaving 4 bases between them. The CDR3 sequence is 15 residues long. Germline CDR1 is SGDLS and CDR2 is YYNGEE. The CDR3 DNA reads TGTGCCAGCAGCGTAGGTATCTCTGGGGCCAACGTCCTGACTTTC. Its translation: CASSVGISGANVLTF.

CDR3 residues: CASSRTGGVETQYF. CDR3 coding DNA: TGTGCCAGCTCACGAACAGGGGGCGTCGAGACCCAGTACTTC. V is TRBV18 and J is TRBJ2-5, with TRBD1 matching over 9 bases. CDR3 size: 14 residues. From germline, CDR1 is KGHSH and CDR2 LQKENI. V was pared by 4 bases and J by 5 bases, with 5 bases of the junction left unmatched.

Notes on this clone: Its ends do not fully match the called genes, so a read error is possible. The chain carries TRBV6-6 and TRBJ2-7; 12 positions agree with TRBD1. CDR1 and CDR2 from the germline V gene are MNHNY and SVGAGI (reference sequence). This CDR3 has 14 amino acids. CDR3 region: CASSLGQGAPSPHF. DNA for the CDR3: TGTGCCAGCAGCCTGGGACAGGGGGCCCCATCACCTCACTTC.

The rearrangement uses TRBV5-4 and TRBJ2-5; D ambiguous. The germline V gene has CDR1 SGHNT and CDR2 YYREEE (reference sequence). The CDR3 has 14 amino acids. The V end lost 0 bases, the J end lost 4 bases, and 10 bases lay between the germline ends. CDR3: CASSLGSSGETQYF. DNA of the CDR3: TGTGCCAGCAGCTTGGGGTCTAGTGGAGAGACCCAGTACTTC.